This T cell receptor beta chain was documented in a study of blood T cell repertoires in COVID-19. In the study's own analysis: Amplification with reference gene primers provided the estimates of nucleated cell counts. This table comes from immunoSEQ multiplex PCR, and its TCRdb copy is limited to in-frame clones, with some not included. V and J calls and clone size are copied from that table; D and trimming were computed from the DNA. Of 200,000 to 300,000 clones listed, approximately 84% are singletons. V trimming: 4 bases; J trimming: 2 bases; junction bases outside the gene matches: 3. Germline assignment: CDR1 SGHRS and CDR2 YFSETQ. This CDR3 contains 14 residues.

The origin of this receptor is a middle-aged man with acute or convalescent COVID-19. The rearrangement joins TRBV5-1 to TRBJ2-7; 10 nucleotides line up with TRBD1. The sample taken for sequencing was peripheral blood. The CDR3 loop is CASSQDRGTYEQYF. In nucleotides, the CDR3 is TGCGCCAGCAGCCAGGACAGGGGGACCTACGAGCAGTACTTC.